Here is one T cell receptor beta chain with its context. This record belongs to a study of cytotoxic CD8 clonotypes in ibrutinib-treated CLL. The repertoire was sequenced with immunoSEQ multiplex PCR; TCRdb's copy has only in-frame clones and lacks some. The sample has 250,000 or so clones, 70% seen once; the top ten hold 15%. Germline CDR1 is SGHRS and CDR2 is YFSETQ. After removal of 3 bases from V and 5 bases from J, the junction contained 8 bases not matched to a gene. The length of the CDR3 is 16 residues. This rearrangement joins TRBV5-1 to TRBJ2-7; TRBD2 aligns across 13 bases. The sample here was PBMCs, taken after 24 months of ibrutinib treatment. The receptor's source is a human donor with chronic lymphocytic leukemia. CDR3 nucleotides: TGCGCCAGCAGCTATCTAGGACTAGCGGGAGTTGACGAGCAGTACTTC. Protein product: CASSYLGLAGVDEQYF.